This T cell receptor beta chain was found in a study of long-term antiretroviral therapy in people with HIV. It was version v3.0 of the immunoSEQ assay that was run at survey level. Clones were sequenced by immunoSEQ multiplex PCR, and TCRdb holds only the in-frame ones, with some missing. The sample yields 15,000 to 20,000 clones, around 82% seen once. V dropped 5 bases and J dropped 4; count of bases not matched to a gene: 16. The CDR3 is 17 amino acids. CDR1 is SGHTA, CDR2 FQGNSA, per germline. This chain uses TRBV7-2 with TRBJ1-2, with TRBD1 identical over 7 bases. Sequencing used unsorted PBMCs, obtained 2.9 years after starting antiretroviral therapy. The source is a woman aged 25 to 39 with HIV. The CDR3 DNA sequence: TGTGCCAGCAGCAAGGACTCTTCCCTCCGGGACAGCTATGGCTACACCTTC. As protein: CASSKDSSLRDSYGYTF.